The source of this TCR beta chain is a study of PD-L1 blockade in urothelial cancer. About the research overall: Patients with male sex and bladder-origin urothelial cancer accounted for about 85% of the roughly 30 enrolled. At 3 weeks (second dose) and 6 weeks after starting treatment, blood was analyzed. When blood samples were assessed, the median T cell count was some 150,000.

Comment on this clone: The antigen remains unidentified.

Notes on the study in general: Durable-benefit patients had greater expansion of tumor-associated blood clones at 3 weeks.

Generated by immunoSEQ multiplex PCR, the TCRdb table keeps only in-frame clones and is missing some. The sample includes roughly 130,000 clones, 70% to 85% of them seen just once. Deletions cut 3 bases from V and 6 bases from J, with 6 bases between. The CDR3 covers 13 residues. The V gene's germline CDR1 is LNHDA and CDR2 SQIVND (reference sequence). Time point described: pretreatment peripheral blood. The sample consisted of PBMCs, taken around atezolizumab (anti-PD-L1) treatment. This receptor was identified in a man aged 50-60 years with urothelial cancer. This chain uses TRBV19 with TRBJ1-6; D gene uncertain. The CDR3 sequence is CASSMSGNSPLHF. The CDR3, as DNA: TGTGCCAGTAGTATGAGTGGTAATTCACCCCTCCACTTT.